The source of this TCR beta chain is a study of cytomegalovirus exposure and HLA in healthy donors. Vbeta (60) and Jbeta (13) primers were used in the PCR. Assay: immunoSEQ multiplex PCR; the TCRdb copy retains only in-frame clones and omits some. Its table lists approximately 100,000 clones. Trimming pared 1 base from V and 7 bases from J, leaving 11 bases between. There are 14 residues in the CDR3. Germline values: CDR1 SGHDN, CDR2 FVKESK. The chain carries TRBV14 and TRBJ1-5; D may be TRBD1 (5 bases). The receptor was derived from a man in his fifties or sixties in good health and CMV-seronegative. Input material: PBMCs. The CDR3 DNA is TGTGCCAGCAGCCAAGCAGGGATTCACCAGCCCCAGCATTTT. It codes for CASSQAGIHQPQHF.